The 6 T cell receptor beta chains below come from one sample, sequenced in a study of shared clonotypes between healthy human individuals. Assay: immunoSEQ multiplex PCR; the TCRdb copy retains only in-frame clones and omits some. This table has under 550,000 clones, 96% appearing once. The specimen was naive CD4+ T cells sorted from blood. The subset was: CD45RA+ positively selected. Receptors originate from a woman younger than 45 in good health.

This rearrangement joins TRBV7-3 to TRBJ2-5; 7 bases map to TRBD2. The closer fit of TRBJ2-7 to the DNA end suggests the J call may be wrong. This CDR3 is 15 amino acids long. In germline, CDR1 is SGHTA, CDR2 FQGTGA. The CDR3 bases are TGTGCCAGCAGCTTAATGGGGGGGACTACCTACGAGCAGTACTTC. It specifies CASSLMGGTTYEQYF.

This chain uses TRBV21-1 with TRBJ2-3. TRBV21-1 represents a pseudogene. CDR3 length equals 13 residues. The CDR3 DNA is TGTGCCAGCAGCAATCTCGGTAGGGATACGCAGTATTTT. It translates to CASSNLGRDTQYF.

The chain's CDR3 is CASSLEGTGHNEQFF. CDR3 coding DNA: TGTGCCAGCAGCTTAGAAGGGACTGGACACAATGAGCAGTTCTTC. The chain uses TRBV11-3 and TRBJ2-1, with TRBD2 as a possible D gene (6 bases). Deletions cut 0 bases from V and 5 bases from J, with 11 bases between. Germline loops: CDR1 SGHNT, CDR2 YENEEA. The length of the CDR3 is 15 residues.

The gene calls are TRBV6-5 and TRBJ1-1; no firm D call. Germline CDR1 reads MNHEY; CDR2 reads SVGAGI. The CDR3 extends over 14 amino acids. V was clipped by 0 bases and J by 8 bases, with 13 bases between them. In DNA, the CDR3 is TGTGCCAGCAGTTACTCGAGAGGTCGGGGAGAAGCTTTCTTT. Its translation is CASSYSRGRGEAFF.

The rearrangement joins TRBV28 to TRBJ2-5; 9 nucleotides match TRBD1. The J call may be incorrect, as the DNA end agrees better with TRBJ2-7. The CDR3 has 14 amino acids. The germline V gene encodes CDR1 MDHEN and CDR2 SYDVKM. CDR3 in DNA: TGTGCCAGCACGTTAGGGGACAGGGCCCACGAGCAGTACTTC. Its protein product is CASTLGDRAHEQYF.

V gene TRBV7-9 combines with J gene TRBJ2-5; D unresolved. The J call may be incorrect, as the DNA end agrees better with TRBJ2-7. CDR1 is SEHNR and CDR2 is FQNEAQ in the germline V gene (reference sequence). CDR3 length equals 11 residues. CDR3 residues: CASSLSGEQYF. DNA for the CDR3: TGTGCCAGCAGCTTAAGTGGCGAGCAGTACTTC.